This entry lists 20 T cell receptor beta chains sequenced from one sample in a study of radiotherapy plus CTLA-4 blockade in lung cancer. Measured with immunoSEQ multiplex PCR; TCRdb has only the in-frame clones, and not every one. The sample contains fewer than 65,000 clones, 70% to 85% of which appear only once. The sample in question was peripheral blood, obtained from a patient treated with radiotherapy plus ipilimumab. The receptors stem from a human donor with non-small cell lung cancer whose response to radiotherapy plus ipilimumab could not be evaluated.

The chain has TRBV6-5 and TRBJ2-3, with 7 positions matching TRBD2. Germline V gene data show CDR1 as MNHEY and CDR2 as SVGAGI. CDR3 length: 16 amino acids. The V gene end was trimmed by 0 bases and the J gene end by 1 base; junction bases not matched to a gene: 4. For the CDR3, the DNA is TGTGCCAGCAGTTACTCTGGGGCGGGGGGCACAGATACGCAGTATTTT. Protein sequence: CASSYSGAGGTDTQYF.

This rearrangement joins TRBV30 to TRBJ2-2, with 15 bases aligning to TRBD2. The trim removed 0 bases at V and 7 bases at J, leaving 9 bases unmatched. Looked up from germline, CDR1 is GTSNPN and CDR2 is SVGIG (reference sequence). The CDR3 covers 18 residues. The CDR3 bases are TGTGCCTGGAGTGTCGTCGGACTAGCGGGAGGGCCGGGCGGGGAGCTGTTTTTT. This sequence encodes CAWSVVGLAGGPGGELFF.

This clone was found a few times. The chain is built from TRBV6-1 and TRBJ1-2; TRBD1 matches at 7 bases. J was trimmed by 8 bases and V by 6 bases; bases with no gene match: 12. CDR1 is MNHNS and CDR2 is SASEGT in the germline V gene. The CDR3 length is 14 residues. CDR3 residues: CASSPSRQGLGYTF. The CDR3 DNA is TGTGCCAGCAGCCCCAGTCGACAGGGTCTGGGCTACACCTTC.

The V and J genes are TRBV10-1 and TRBJ1-6, with 8 bases that match TRBD1. The CDR3 consists of 13 residues. The V gene's germline CDR1 is WNHNN and CDR2 SYGVQD (reference sequence). V trimming: 8 bases; J trimming: 10 bases; junction bases outside the gene matches: 7. The CDR3 nucleotides read TGCGCCAGCCCGGACAGGGTCCCATCACCCCTCCACTTT. Protein sequence: CASPDRVPSPLHF.

This clone occurred a few times. V and J are TRBV4-3 and TRBJ1-1; 8 positions agree with TRBD1. CDR3 length: 18 residues. Per the germline V gene, CDR1 is LGHNA and CDR2 is YSLEER. With V trimmed by 3 bases and J by 6 bases, 18 bases remained unmatched. The CDR3 DNA reads TGCGCCAGCAGCCAGGGACCGGACAGGGTGGGGATAGGCTCTGAAGCTTTCTTT. Residues: CASSQGPDRVGIGSEAFF.

CDR3 in DNA: TGTGCCAGCAAAGACAGGGGTTCCAGAGGACTATCTTACACCAGAACAGATACGCAGTATTTT. As protein: CASKDRGSRGLSYTRTDTQYF. V gene TRBV28 combines with J gene TRBJ2-3; TRBD1 matches at 8 bases. The J segment lost 3 bases and the V segment lost 7 bases, leaving 27 bases of the junction unmatched. The CDR3 totals 21 residues. Germline V gives CDR1 MDHEN, CDR2 SYDVKM. The full variable domain, completed using reference TRBV28 and TRBJ2-3, is DVKVTQSSRYLVKRTGEKVFLECVQDMDHENMFWYRQDPGLGLRLIYFSYDVKMKEKGDIPEGYSVSREKKERFSLILESASTNQTSMYLCASKDRGSRGLSYTRTDTQYFGPGTRLTVL.

The chain recombines TRBV7-2 with TRBJ1-5; no clear D gene. Deletions cut 0 bases from V and 6 bases from J, with 6 bases between. From germline, CDR1 is SGHTA and CDR2 FQGNSA. The CDR3 sequence is 13 residues long. Here the CDR3 reads CASSLANRQPQHF. The CDR3 DNA sequence: TGTGCCAGCAGCTTAGCTAATCGTCAGCCCCAGCATTTT.

This chain joins TRBV27 and TRBJ1-1, with 8 bases fitting TRBD1. V dropped 6 bases and J dropped 6; count of bases not matched to a gene: 21. The CDR3 is 18 residues long. CDR1 and CDR2 (germline): MNHEY, SMNVEV (reference sequence). DNA of the CDR3: TGTGCCAGCAGCTCATTGGGTTCCGGAAGACAGGGGAGGGCTGAAGCTTTCTTT. Its protein is CASSSLGSGRQGRAEAFF.

J is TRBJ2-5 and V is TRBV5-4, with a weak D call TRBD1 (8 bases). CDR1 SGHNT and CDR2 YYREEE come from the germline V gene (reference sequence). The CDR3 has 15 amino acids. The germline V and J ends were trimmed by 0 bases and 5 bases, with 14 bases remaining between them. The CDR3 sequence is CASSLVQGGRETQYF. The CDR3 DNA reads as TGTGCCAGCAGCTTGGTACAGGGGGGGAGGGAGACCCAGTACTTC.

J is TRBJ2-3 and V is TRBV5-5; D ambiguous. Germline V lookup: CDR1 SGHKS, CDR2 YYEKEE (reference sequence). V was trimmed by 0 bases and J by 2 bases, leaving 7 bases between them. The length of the CDR3 is 14 residues. This CDR3 is CASSLGAATDTQYF. The CDR3 DNA reads TGTGCCAGCAGCTTGGGGGCAGCCACAGATACGCAGTATTTT.

The gene calls are TRBV27 and TRBJ2-7; a weak D match, TRBD2 (6 bases). Germline V lookup: CDR1 MNHEY, CDR2 SMNVEV (reference sequence). There are 15 residues in the CDR3. Trimming stripped 0 bases from V and 3 bases from J, with 12 bases between. CDR3 sequence reads: CASSLSPRGDYEQYF. In nucleotides, the CDR3 is TGTGCCAGCAGTTTATCTCCGCGGGGCGACTACGAGCAGTACTTC.

The chain recombines TRBV2 with TRBJ2-7; 11 nucleotides line up with TRBD1. The CDR3 extends over 15 amino acids. V lost 7 bases to trimming and J lost 1 base; unmatched junction nucleotides: 6. The germline V gene encodes CDR1 SNHLY and CDR2 FYNNEI. The CDR3 sequence: CASNTRDRGSYEQYF. As DNA, the CDR3 is TGTGCCAGCAATACCCGGGACAGGGGGTCCTACGAGCAGTACTTC.

The V and J genes are TRBV25-1 and TRBJ2-1, with 9 nucleotides matching TRBD1. V lost 3 bases to trimming and J lost 0 bases; unmatched junction nucleotides: 6. Looked up from germline, CDR1 is MGHDK and CDR2 is SYGVNS. CDR3 length: 17 amino acids. Here the CDR3 reads CASSDLGQGSSYNEQFF. CDR3 nucleotide sequence: TGTGCCAGCAGTGATCTCGGACAGGGGAGCTCCTACAATGAGCAGTTCTTC.

The CDR3 reads CASSVGQGSSSLNTEAFF. The CDR3 bases are TGTGCCAGCAGCGTAGGTCAGGGGTCCTCCTCACTGAACACTGAAGCTTTCTTT. V gene TRBV9 combines with J gene TRBJ1-1; D possibly corresponds to TRBD1 (6 bases). The ends were cut back, 0 bases at V and 0 bases at J, with 18 bases in the middle. The germline V gene encodes CDR1 SGDLS and CDR2 YYNGEE. There are 18 residues in the CDR3. The variable domain in full, completed from reference TRBV9 and TRBJ1-1, reads DSGVTQTPKHLITATGQRVTLRCSPRSGDLSVYWYQQSLDQGLQFLIQYYNGEERAKGNILERFSAQQFPDLHSELNLSSLELGDSALYFCASSVGQGSSSLNTEAFFGQGTRLTVV.

V usage is TRBV28 and J usage is TRBJ2-5; 14 nucleotides match TRBD2. The germline V gene encodes CDR1 MDHEN and CDR2 SYDVKM. V shed 6 bases and J 4 bases; nucleotides not matched to a gene: 7. The CDR3 is made up of 16 amino acids. As DNA, the CDR3 is TGTGCCAGCAGGATCGGGACTAGCGGGAGTCGAGAGACCCAGTACTTC. Its protein product is CASRIGTSGSRETQYF.

This clone appeared once. The chain links TRBV4-3 to TRBJ2-6; D not resolved. Germline V gene sequence: CDR1 LGHNA, CDR2 YSLEER. The length of the CDR3 is 18 residues. The V gene lost 1 base and the J gene lost 0 bases, with 13 bases spanning the gap. CDR3 bases: TGCGCCAGCAGCCAAGGTCACGAGCCGGTCTCTGGGGCCAACGTCCTGACTTTC. Protein sequence: CASSQGHEPVSGANVLTF.

Only one count was recorded for this clone. The chain carries TRBV11-3 and TRBJ2-3, with 15 bases matching TRBD2. CDR3 length: 17 amino acids. The germline V gene has CDR1 SGHNT and CDR2 YENEEA. J lost 6 bases, V lost 3 bases, and 7 bases had no gene match. CDR3 residues: CASSFSSGTSGGDTQYF. The CDR3 DNA sequence: TGTGCCAGCAGCTTCTCATCCGGGACTAGCGGGGGGGATACGCAGTATTTT.

V gene TRBV29-1 combines with J gene TRBJ1-1, with D perhaps matching TRBD1 (5 bases). Germline V gene data show CDR1 as SQVTM and CDR2 as ANQGSEA. This CDR3 contains 13 residues. Trimming took off 7 bases at V and 3 bases at J, with 15 bases between the two ends. CDR3 coding DNA: TGCAGCGCCCGCGAAGGGGATTACACTGAAGCTTTCTTT. Protein product: CSAREGDYTEAFF.

This chain uses TRBV4-1 with TRBJ2-3; D is perhaps TRBD2 (6 bases). Trimming removed 1 base at V and 0 bases at J, with 14 bases between. Germline CDR1 reads MGHRA; CDR2 reads YSYEKL. The CDR3 extends over 17 amino acids. CDR3 loop: CASSQGRAGRSTDTQYF. The CDR3 coding sequence is TGCGCCAGCAGCCAAGGCCGGGCGGGACGGAGCACAGATACGCAGTATTTT.

The rearrangement links TRBV18 to TRBJ1-5; D perhaps matches TRBD1 (6 bases). V lost 5 bases, J lost 4 bases, and 12 bases lay in between. The germline gives CDR1 KGHSH, CDR2 LQKENI. This CDR3 comprises 14 residues. The CDR3 region is CASSAGARNQPQHF. The CDR3 region has the DNA TGTGCCAGCTCAGCAGGGGCCCGTAATCAGCCCCAGCATTTT.